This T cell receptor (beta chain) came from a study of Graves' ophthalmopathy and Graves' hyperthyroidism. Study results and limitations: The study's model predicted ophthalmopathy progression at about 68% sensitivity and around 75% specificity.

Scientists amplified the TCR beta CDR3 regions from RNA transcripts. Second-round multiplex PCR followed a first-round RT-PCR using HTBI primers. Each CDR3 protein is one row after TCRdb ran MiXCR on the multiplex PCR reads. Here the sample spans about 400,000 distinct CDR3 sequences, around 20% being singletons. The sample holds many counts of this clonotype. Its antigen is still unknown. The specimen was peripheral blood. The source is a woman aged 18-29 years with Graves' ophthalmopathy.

CDR3 sequence reads: CASSYEYQPQHF. Written as DNA, the CDR3 is TGTGCCAGCAGTTATGAGTACCAGCCCCAGCATTTT. The chain employs TRBV6-2 or TRBV6-3 and TRBJ1-5; the D is unclear. The CDR3 covers 12 residues. From germline, CDR1 is MNHEY and CDR2 SVGEGT. V was cut by 3 bases and J by 7 bases, with 7 bases left in between.